What follows is one TCR beta chain and its context. Its antigen is as yet unknown. The CDR3 is 14 amino acids. With 4 bases removed from V and 4 bases from J, the gap between germline ends came to 14 bases. CDR1 and CDR2 from the germline V gene are LNHDA and SQIVND (reference sequence). Time point given: persistent/refractory GD, antithyroid drugs over 5 years with positive TRAb. PBMC RNA was the source of the TCR library. Researchers made TCR beta libraries by using iRepertoire HTBI primers and running Arm-PCR on CDR3 regions. MiXCR, applied by TCRdb to the multiplex PCR reads, yields one record per CDR3 protein. The repertoire holds over 450,000 distinct CDR3 sequences, about 22% seen once, with 6.5% to 9% in the top ten. The data stem from a study of regulatory T cells in long-lasting Graves disease. About the study: Over 5 years on antithyroid drugs plus positive TSH receptor antibodies marked Graves' disease as persistent. Study-wide results and limits: Persistent disease showed a preference for TRBV28, TRBJ1-2 and TRBJ2-5.

This clonotype was obtained from a female donor with Graves disease. This chain links TRBV19 with TRBJ2-7; D not certain. The source material was peripheral blood mononuclear cells (PBMCs), sampled when the disease was refractory, from a patient treated with antithyroid drugs. The CDR3 nucleotides are TGTGCCAGTAGTAGAAAGGGCAAGACGTACGAGCAGTACTTC. Its translation is CASSRKGKTYEQYF.